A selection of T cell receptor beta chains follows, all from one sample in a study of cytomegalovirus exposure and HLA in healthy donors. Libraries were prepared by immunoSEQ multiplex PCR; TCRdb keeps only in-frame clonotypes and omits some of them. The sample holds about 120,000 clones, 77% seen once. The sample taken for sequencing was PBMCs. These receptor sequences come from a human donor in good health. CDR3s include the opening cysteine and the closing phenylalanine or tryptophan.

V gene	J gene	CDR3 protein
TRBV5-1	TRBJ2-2	CASSGPLLDTGELFF
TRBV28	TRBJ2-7	CASSTPWEANEQYF
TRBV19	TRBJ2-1	CASSEIGAGGLYVEQFF
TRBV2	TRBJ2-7	CASSPVDRTYEQYF
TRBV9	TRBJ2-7	CASSVGQGMHEQYF
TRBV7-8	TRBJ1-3	CASSLVPEAYSGNTIYF
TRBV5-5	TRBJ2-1	CASSSRDSVYNEQFF
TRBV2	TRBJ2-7	CASKRDLEREQYF
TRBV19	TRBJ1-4	CASSGRQPATNEKLFF
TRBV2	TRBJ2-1	CASSLGQGAPNEQFF
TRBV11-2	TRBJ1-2	CASSSTGLYYGYTF
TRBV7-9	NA	CASSRTSGGSSYEQYF
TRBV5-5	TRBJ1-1	CASSLGTGWDTEAFF
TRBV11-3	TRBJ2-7	CASSLGRGRYEQYF
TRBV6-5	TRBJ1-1	CASSWTENTEAFF
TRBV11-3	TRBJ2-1	CASSRTGQVYNEQFF
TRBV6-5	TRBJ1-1	CASILGGLNTEAFF
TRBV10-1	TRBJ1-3	CASSLDRPRRDTIYF
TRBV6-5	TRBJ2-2	CASSYGQGHTGELFF
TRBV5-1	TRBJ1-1	CASSLDVRLMNTEAFF
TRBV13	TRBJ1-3	CASSLDRVSSGNTIYF
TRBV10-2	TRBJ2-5	CASRPGQAYGEQYF
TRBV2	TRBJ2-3	CASSERGGSGTDTQYF
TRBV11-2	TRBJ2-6	CASSQGQGAPGANGLTF
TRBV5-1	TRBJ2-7	CASSLGQGPPYEQYF
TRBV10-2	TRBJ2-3	CASSDSTTGGSSADTQYF
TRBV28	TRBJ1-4	CASSRAGTVNEKLFF
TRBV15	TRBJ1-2	CATSYSQGANYGYTF
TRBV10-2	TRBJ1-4	CASSDRGEKLFF
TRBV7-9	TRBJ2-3	CASSLEPDTQYF
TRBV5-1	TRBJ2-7	CASSLVVGSYEQYF
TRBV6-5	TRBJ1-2	CASRGQGGVGYTF
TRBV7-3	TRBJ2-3	CASSRAGRGPEGTQYF
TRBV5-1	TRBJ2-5	CASSSDRGQSTGQYF
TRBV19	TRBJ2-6	CASLRSGANVLTF
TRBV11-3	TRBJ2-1	CASSPSGSFYEQFF
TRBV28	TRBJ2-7	CASSSGTGSYEQYF
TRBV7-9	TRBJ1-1	CASSPDTDTEAFF
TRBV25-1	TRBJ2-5	CASSEEGQGVRGQETQYF
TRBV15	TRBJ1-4	CATSSPITGGLGKEKLFF
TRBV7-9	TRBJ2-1	CASSLRASGENNEQFF
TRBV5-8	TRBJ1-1	CASSTGQGNTEAFF